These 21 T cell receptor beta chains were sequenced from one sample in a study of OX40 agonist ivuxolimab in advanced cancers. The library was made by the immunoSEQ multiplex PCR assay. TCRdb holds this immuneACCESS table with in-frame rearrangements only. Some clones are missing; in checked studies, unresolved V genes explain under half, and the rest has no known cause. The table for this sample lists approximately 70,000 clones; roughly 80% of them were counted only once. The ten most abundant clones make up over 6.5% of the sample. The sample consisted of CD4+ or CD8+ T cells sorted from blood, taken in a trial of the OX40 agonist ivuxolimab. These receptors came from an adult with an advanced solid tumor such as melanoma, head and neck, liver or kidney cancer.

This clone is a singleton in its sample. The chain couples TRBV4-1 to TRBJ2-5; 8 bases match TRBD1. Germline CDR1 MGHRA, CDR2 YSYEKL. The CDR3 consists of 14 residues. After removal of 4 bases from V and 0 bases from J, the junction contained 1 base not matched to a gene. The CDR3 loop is CASSRTGNQETQYF. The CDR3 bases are TGCGCCAGCAGCCGGACAGGGAACCAAGAGACCCAGTACTTC.

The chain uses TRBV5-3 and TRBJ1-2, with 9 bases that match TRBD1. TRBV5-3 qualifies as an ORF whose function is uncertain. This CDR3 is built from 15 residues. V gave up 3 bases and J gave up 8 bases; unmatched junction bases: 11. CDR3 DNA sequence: TGTGCCAGAAGCTGGATACAGGGGGCCCGGTGGGGCTACACCTTC. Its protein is CARSWIQGARWGYTF.

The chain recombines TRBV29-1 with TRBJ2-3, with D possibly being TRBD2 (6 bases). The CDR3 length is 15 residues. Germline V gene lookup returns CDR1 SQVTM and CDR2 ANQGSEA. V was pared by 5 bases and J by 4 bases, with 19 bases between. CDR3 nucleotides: TGCAGCGTTCGGGGGTTCGAGGGTGTGTCAGATACGCAGTATTTT. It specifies CSVRGFEGVSDTQYF.

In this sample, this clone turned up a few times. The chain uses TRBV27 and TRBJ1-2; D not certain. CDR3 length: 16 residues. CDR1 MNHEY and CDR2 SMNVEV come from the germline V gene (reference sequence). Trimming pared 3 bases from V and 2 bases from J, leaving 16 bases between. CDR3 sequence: CASSFQSGRLNYGYTF. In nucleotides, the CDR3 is TGTGCCAGCAGTTTTCAGAGTGGCAGGCTCAACTATGGCTACACCTTC.

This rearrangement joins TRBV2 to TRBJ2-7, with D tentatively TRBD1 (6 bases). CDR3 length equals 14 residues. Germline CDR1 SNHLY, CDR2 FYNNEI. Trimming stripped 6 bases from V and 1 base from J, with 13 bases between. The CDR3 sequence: CASSSGTPSYEQYF. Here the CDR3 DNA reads TGTGCCAGCAGCTCCGGGACACCTTCCTACGAGCAGTACTTC.

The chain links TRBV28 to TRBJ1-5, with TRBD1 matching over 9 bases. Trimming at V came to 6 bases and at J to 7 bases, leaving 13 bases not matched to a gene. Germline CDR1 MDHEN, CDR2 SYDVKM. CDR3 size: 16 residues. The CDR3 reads CASRITGQGLVQPQHF. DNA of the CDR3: TGTGCCAGCAGGATAACTGGACAGGGGCTCGTACAGCCCCAGCATTTT. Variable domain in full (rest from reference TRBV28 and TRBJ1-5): DVKVTQSSRYLVKRTGEKVFLECVQDMDHENMFWYRQDPGLGLRLIYFSYDVKMKEKGDIPEGYSVSREKKERFSLILESASTNQTSMYLCASRITGQGLVQPQHFGDGTRLSIL.

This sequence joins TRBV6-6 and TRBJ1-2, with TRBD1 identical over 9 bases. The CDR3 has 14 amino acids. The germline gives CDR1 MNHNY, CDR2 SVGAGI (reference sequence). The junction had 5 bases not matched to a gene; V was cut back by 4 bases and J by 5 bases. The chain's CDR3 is CASSWTGARYGYTF. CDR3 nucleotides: TGTGCCAGCAGTTGGACAGGGGCCAGGTATGGCTACACCTTC.

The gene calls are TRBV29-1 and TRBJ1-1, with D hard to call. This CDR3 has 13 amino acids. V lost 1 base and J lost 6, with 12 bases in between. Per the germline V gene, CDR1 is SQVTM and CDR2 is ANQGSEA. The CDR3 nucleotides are TGCAGCGTTGAAGGCGTCGGGTACGCTGAAGCTTTCTTT. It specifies CSVEGVGYAEAFF.

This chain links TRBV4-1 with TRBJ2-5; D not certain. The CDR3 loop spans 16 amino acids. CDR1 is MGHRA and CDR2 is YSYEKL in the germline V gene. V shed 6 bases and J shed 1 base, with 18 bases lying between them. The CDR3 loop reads CASRATGPTPQETQYF. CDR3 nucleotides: TGCGCCAGCAGAGCTACGGGCCCTACTCCCCAAGAGACCCAGTACTTC.

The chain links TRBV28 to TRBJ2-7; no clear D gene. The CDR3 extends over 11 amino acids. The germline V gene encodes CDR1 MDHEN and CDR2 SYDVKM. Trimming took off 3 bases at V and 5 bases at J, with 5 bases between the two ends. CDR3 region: CASSFGHEQYF. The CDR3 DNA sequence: TGTGCCAGCAGTTTCGGTCACGAGCAGTACTTC.

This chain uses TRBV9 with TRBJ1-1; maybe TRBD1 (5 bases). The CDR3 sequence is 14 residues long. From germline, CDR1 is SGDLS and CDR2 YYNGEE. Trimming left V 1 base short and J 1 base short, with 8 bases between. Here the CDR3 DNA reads TGTGCCAGCAGCGTATCGGGGACGAACACTGAAGCTTTCTTT. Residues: CASSVSGTNTEAFF.

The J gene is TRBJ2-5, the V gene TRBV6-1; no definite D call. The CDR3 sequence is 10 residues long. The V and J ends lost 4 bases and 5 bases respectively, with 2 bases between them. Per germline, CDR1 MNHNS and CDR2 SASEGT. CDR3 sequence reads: CASSVETQYF. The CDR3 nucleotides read TGTGCCAGCAGTGTCGAGACCCAGTACTTC.

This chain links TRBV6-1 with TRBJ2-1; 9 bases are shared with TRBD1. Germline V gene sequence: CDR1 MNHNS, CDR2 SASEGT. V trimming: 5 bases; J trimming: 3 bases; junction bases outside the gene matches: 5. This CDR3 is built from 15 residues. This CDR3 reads CASSRQTGGYNEQFF. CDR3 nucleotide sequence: TGTGCCAGCAGTCGTCAGACAGGGGGCTACAATGAGCAGTTCTTC.

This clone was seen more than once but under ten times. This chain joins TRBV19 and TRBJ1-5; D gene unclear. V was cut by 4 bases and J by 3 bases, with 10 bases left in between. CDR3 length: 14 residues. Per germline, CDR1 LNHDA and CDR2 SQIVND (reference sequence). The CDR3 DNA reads TGTGCCAGTAGTAGCTTTAAGGACAATCAGCCCCAGCATTTT. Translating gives CASSSFKDNQPQHF.

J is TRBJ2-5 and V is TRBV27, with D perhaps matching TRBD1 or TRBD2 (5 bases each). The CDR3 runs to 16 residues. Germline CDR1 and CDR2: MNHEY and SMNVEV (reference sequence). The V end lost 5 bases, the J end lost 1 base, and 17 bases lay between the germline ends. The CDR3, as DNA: TGTGCCAGCAGTCCAGACCCCTTTGGGACCCAAGAGACCCAGTACTTC. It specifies CASSPDPFGTQETQYF.

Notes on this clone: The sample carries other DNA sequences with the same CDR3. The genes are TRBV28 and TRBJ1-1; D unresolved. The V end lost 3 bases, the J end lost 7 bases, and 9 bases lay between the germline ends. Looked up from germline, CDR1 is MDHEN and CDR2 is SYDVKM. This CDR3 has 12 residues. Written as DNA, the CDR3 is TGTGCCAGCAGTTTTCAGGCGGATGAAGCTTTCTTT. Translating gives CASSFQADEAFF.

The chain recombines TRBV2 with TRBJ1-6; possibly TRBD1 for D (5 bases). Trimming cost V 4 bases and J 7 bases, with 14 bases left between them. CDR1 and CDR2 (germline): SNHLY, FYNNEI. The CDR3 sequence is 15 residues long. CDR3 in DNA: TGTGCCAGCAGTGGACAGCTTACCCTGAATTCACCCCTCCACTTT. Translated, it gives CASSGQLTLNSPLHF.

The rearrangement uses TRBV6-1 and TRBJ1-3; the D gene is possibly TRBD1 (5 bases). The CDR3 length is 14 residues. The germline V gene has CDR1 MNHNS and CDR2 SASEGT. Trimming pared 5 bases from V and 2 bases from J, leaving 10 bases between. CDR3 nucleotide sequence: TGTGCCAGCAGTACCTCAGGGCCTGGAAACACCATATATTTT. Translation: CASSTSGPGNTIYF.

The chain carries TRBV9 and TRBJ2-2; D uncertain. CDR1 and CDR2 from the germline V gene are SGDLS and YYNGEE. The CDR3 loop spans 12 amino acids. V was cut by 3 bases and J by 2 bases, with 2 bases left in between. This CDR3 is CASSGNTGELFF. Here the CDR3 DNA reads TGTGCCAGCAGCGGAAACACCGGGGAGCTGTTTTTT.

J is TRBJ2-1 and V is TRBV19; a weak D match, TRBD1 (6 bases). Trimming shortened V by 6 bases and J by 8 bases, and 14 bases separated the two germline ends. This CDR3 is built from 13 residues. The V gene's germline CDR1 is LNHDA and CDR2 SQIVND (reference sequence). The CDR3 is CASSTTGLDEQFF. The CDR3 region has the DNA TGTGCCAGTAGCACGACAGGTCTGGATGAGCAGTTCTTC. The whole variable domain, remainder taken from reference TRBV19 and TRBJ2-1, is DGGITQSPKYLFRKEGQNVTLSCEQNLNHDAMYWYRQDPGQGLRLIYYSQIVNDFQKGDIAEGYSVSREKKESFPLTVTSAQKNPTAFYLCASSTTGLDEQFFGPGTRLTVL.

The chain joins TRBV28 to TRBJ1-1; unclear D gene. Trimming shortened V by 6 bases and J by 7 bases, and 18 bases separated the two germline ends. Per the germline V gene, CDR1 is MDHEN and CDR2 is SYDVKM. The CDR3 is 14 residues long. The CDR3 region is CASRKTGSSFEAFF. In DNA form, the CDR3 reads TGTGCCAGCAGGAAAACGGGGTCTTCCTTTGAAGCTTTCTTT. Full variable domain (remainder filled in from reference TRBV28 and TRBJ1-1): DVKVTQSSRYLVKRTGEKVFLECVQDMDHENMFWYRQDPGLGLRLIYFSYDVKMKEKGDIPEGYSVSREKKERFSLILESASTNQTSMYLCASRKTGSSFEAFFGQGTRLTVV.